This entry lists 15 T cell receptor beta chains sequenced from one sample in a study of blood T cells in healthy people across ages. Alongside a J-beta primer mix, a sample-barcoded 5' primer served in a second PCR lasting 7 to 11 cycles. TCRdb independently ran MiXCR on the 5' RACE reads; one entry per CDR3 protein. This repertoire shows around 800,000 distinct CDR3 sequences, about 42% found once; its top ten account for under 20%. The material sequenced was blood. All receptors come from a man between 60 and 70 years old in good health.

This clonotype has just a few counts. The rearrangement joins TRBV15 to TRBJ2-5, with D perhaps assigned TRBD1 or TRBD2 (6 bases each). V was shortened by 8 bases and J by 3 bases, with 13 bases between the two germline ends. Germline CDR1 reads LNHNV; CDR2 reads YYDKDF (reference sequence). The CDR3 has 13 residues. The CDR3 sequence: CATGTRGKETQYF. CDR3 DNA: TGTGCCACCGGGACACGGGGGAAAGAGACCCAGTACTTC.

This clonotype was detected many times. The chain links TRBV6-2 or TRBV6-3 to TRBJ2-7, with 8 bases identical to TRBD1. Per germline, CDR1 MNHEY and CDR2 SVGEGT. This CDR3 is 15 amino acids long. V trimming: 1 base; J trimming: 2 bases; junction bases outside the gene matches: 4. The CDR3 coding sequence is TGTGCCAGCAGTTACTATGGGACAGGAGCCTACGAGCAGTACTTC. Protein: CASSYYGTGAYEQYF.

This clonotype was found a few times. This chain's CDR3 is CASSQELGQGDSNQPQHF. CDR3 in DNA: TGTGCCAGCAGCCAAGAACTGGGACAGGGGGATAGCAATCAGCCCCAGCATTTT. The chain combines TRBV4-2 with TRBJ1-5; 11 bases line up with TRBD1. This CDR3 has 18 residues. Germline V gives CDR1 LGHNA, CDR2 YNFKEQ. V shed 0 bases and J 0 bases; nucleotides not matched to a gene: 4.

This clonotype was counted between two and nine times. This sequence joins TRBV15 and TRBJ2-7, with TRBD2 identical over 15 bases. V trimming: 5 bases; J trimming: 9 bases; junction bases outside the gene matches: 5. CDR3 length: 14 residues. Germline CDR1 and CDR2: LNHNV and YYDKDF (reference sequence). CDR3 nucleotide sequence: TGTGCCACCAGCGGACTAGCGGGGGGGGATACGCAGTACTTC. It translates to CATSGLAGGDTQYF.

There are many counts of this clonotype. The V and J genes are TRBV7-2 and TRBJ2-5; TRBD2 agrees at 8 bases. V was pared by 1 base and J by 5 bases, with 6 bases of the junction left unmatched. Germline V gene data show CDR1 as SGHTA and CDR2 as FQGNSA. The CDR3 sequence is 15 residues long. In DNA form, the CDR3 reads TGTGCCAGCAGCTTAGACCGGGGGGGCTGGGAGACCCAGTACTTC. This encodes CASSLDRGGWETQYF. The whole variable domain, remainder taken from reference TRBV7-2 and TRBJ2-5, is GAGVSQSPSNKVTEKGKDVELRCDPISGHTALYWYRQSLGQGLEFLIYFQGNSAPDKSGLPSDRFSAERTGGSVSTLTIQRTQQEDSAVYLCASSLDRGGWETQYFGPGTRLLVL.

This CDR3 is CASSLANPPAGYTF. Here the CDR3 DNA reads TGTGCCAGCAGCCTCGCCAACCCCCCTGCTGGCTACACCTTC. The gene calls are TRBV3-1 and TRBJ1-2; D is unclear. The CDR3 is made up of 14 amino acids. Germline loops: CDR1 LGHDT, CDR2 YNNKEL (reference sequence). Trimming took off 4 bases at V and 7 bases at J, with 16 bases between the two ends.

This clonotype has more than one count but fewer than ten. The J gene is TRBJ2-7, the V gene TRBV3-1; D is ambiguous. CDR1 and CDR2 (germline): LGHDT, YNNKEL (reference sequence). CDR3 length: 14 residues. V lost 4 bases and J 2 bases, leaving 12 bases between the germline ends. As DNA, the CDR3 is TGTGCCAGCAGCCCACCTGTGCGGACCTACGAGCAGTACTTC. Encoded protein: CASSPPVRTYEQYF.

This clonotype was detected ten times or more. The rearrangement links TRBV7-6 to TRBJ2-7; perhaps TRBD2 as D (5 bases). Germline V CDR1 and CDR2: SGHVS, FNYEAQ. V was shortened by 5 bases and J by 3 bases, with 14 bases between the two germline ends. The CDR3 extends over 14 amino acids. CDR3 protein: CASSPQPAGYEQYF. The CDR3 DNA sequence: TGTGCCAGCAGCCCCCAACCCGCGGGCTACGAGCAGTACTTC.

About this clonotype: Sequence at one end of the junction differs from germline and may be a read error. The chain employs TRBV6-1 and TRBJ2-7, with TRBD1 matching 8 bases. The CDR3 runs to 15 residues. Germline-derived CDR1 and CDR2 are MNHNS and SASEGT. In nucleotides, the CDR3 is TGTGCCAGCAGGGAAGGGACAGGTAGGACCTACGAGCAGTACTTC. It codes for CASREGTGRTYEQYF.

There are many counts of this clonotype. This sequence joins TRBV7-9 and TRBJ1-2; the match to TRBD1 covers 9 bases. CDR3 length: 14 residues. Per the germline V gene, CDR1 is SEHNR and CDR2 is FQNEAQ (reference sequence). Trimming took 5 bases from V and 2 from J; bases not matched to a gene: 3. The CDR3: CASSLGQGNYGYTF. In nucleotides, the CDR3 is TGTGCCAGCAGCCTGGGACAGGGCAACTATGGCTACACCTTC.

This clonotype was observed a few times. V is TRBV11-2 and J is TRBJ2-4; 11 nucleotides line up with TRBD2. After removal of 1 base from V and 3 bases from J, the junction contained 8 bases not matched to a gene. The germline V gene encodes CDR1 SGHAT and CDR2 FQNNGV. The CDR3 is 18 amino acids. The CDR3 spells CASSLARTSGGFKNIQYF. CDR3 DNA: TGTGCCAGCAGCTTAGCCCGAACTAGCGGGGGATTCAAAAACATTCAGTACTTC.

Concerning this clonotype: A single base separates this from a much larger clone, so it may be a read error. The chain recombines TRBV6-2 or TRBV6-3 with TRBJ2-1; D is unclear. The germline V gene has CDR1 MNHEY and CDR2 SVGEGT. With 4 bases removed from V and 0 bases from J, the gap between germline ends came to 10 bases. The length of the CDR3 is 15 residues. The CDR3 protein is CASSCRTVSYNEQFF. The CDR3 nucleotides read TGTGCCAGCAGTTGCAGGACGGTCTCCTACAATGAGCAGTTCTTC.

This chain links TRBV6-5 with TRBJ2-3, with TRBD2 as a possible D gene (7 bases). Trimming cost V 1 base and J 3 bases, with 23 bases left between them. The germline gives CDR1 MNHEY, CDR2 SVGAGI. The CDR3 is 19 residues long. CDR3 sequence (DNA): TGTGCCAGCAGTTACTACCCCTGGGTTCGGGGGGCGAAGACAGATACGCAGTATTTT. It is translated as CASSYYPWVRGAKTDTQYF.

Turning to this clonotype: Germline is not matched at one junction end, which may reflect a read error. This sequence joins TRBV10-3 and TRBJ1-5; D is undetermined. The CDR3 is 14 residues long. CDR1 ENHRY and CDR2 SYGVKD come from the germline V gene. CDR3 sequence (DNA): TGTGCCATCAGCCGGGCCTTGGGCAATCGGCCCCAGCATTTT. It yields the protein CAISRALGNRPQHF.

V gene TRBV4-3 combines with J gene TRBJ1-1; maybe TRBD1 (6 bases). V lost 0 bases to trimming and J lost 1 base, with 12 bases between them. The CDR3 loop spans 16 amino acids. Germline CDR1 reads LGHNA; CDR2 reads YSLEER. The CDR3 is CASSQEEGQGNTEAFF. The CDR3 bases are TGCGCCAGCAGCCAAGAGGAGGGACAAGGGAACACTGAAGCTTTCTTT.